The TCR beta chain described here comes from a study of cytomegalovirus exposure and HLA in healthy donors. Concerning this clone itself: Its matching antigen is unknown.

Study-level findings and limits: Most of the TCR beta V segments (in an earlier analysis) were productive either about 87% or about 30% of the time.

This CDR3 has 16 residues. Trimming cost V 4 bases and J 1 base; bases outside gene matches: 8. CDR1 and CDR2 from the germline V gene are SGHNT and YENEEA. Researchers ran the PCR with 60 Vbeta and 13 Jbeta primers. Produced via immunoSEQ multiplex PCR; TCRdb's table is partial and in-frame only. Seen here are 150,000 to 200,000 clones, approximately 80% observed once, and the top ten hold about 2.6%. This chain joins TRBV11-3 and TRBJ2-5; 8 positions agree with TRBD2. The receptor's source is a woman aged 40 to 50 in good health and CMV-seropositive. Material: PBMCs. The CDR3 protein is CASSSGGGGGQETQYF. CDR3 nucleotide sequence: TGTGCCAGCAGCTCGGGGGGGGGAGGGGGCCAAGAGACCCAGTACTTC.